By its share, the clone carrying this T cell receptor beta chain is medium-sized. What it recognizes is unknown. These data originate in a study of type 1 and type 2 diabetes patients. Across the study: From PBMCs, CD4+ and CD8+ T cells were isolated by magnetic microbeads.

Study-level results: Highly-expanded CD4+ clones were few in type 2 diabetes, median one, more than 3.5% of reads. Some expanded clones seen only in T1D might occur in additional T2D or control samples.

The PCR template was genomic DNA. The TCR beta CDR3 region was amplified using 30 forward and 13 reverse primers. In TCRdb, the multiplex PCR reads were re-called with MiXCR into one record per CDR3 protein. In the table there are a few hundred thousand distinct CDR3 sequences, around 47% of which are singletons. V was shortened by 10 bases and J by 0 bases, with 10 bases between the two germline ends. CDR3 length: 12 residues. The V gene's germline CDR1 is SEHNR and CDR2 FQNEAQ (reference sequence). This chain links TRBV7-9 with TRBJ2-7; a possible D gene is TRBD1 (6 bases). The source of this sequence is a man aged 18 to 35 with type 2 diabetes. Sequencing used peripheral blood mononuclear cells (PBMCs). CDR3 sequence (DNA): TGTGCCACGGACAGAAACTCCTACGAGCAGTACTTC. As protein: CATDRNSYEQYF.